This TCR beta chain appears in the sequencing data of a study of Graves' ophthalmopathy and Graves' hyperthyroidism. Study-wide results and caveats: Blood also carried most expanded thyroid clonotypes exceeding 0.001 frequency. For predicting ophthalmopathy progression, the model had roughly 70% sensitivity and under 85% specificity.

On this clonotype: Its antigen remains unknown. A much larger clone differs by one base, so this may be a read error.

The CDR3 length is 15 residues. CDR1 and CDR2 from the germline V gene are MGHDK and SYGVNS. RNA transcripts yielded amplified TCR beta CDR3 regions. The authors performed first-round RT-PCR with HTBI primers and then a second-round multiplex PCR. MiXCR was run by TCRdb on the multiplex PCR reads, yielding one entry per CDR3 protein. The data contain 580,000 or so distinct CDR3 sequences, under 45% of them singletons. This sequence joins TRBV25-1 and TRBJ2-7; the match to TRBD2 covers 7 bases. The sample was peripheral blood or thyroid tissue (not recorded which). This TCR was sampled from an adult man with Graves' hyperthyroidism. CDR3 bases: TGTGCCAGCCGCCCCATCCACGGGAGGTCCTACGGGCAGTACTTC. As protein: CASRPIHGRSYGQYF.